This TCR beta chain comes out of a study of T cell responses to AZD1222 COVID-19 vaccine. General observations from the study: Possibly, clonal diversity was underestimated; donors were largely white British and included more females. Among AZD1222 vaccinees, only six or seven were seropositive at baseline.

Comment on this clone: Its antigen is unidentified.

Germline CDR1 and CDR2: KGHDR and SFDVKD. V was clipped by 3 bases and J by 1 base; unmatched bases: 1. The CDR3 length is 16 residues. Only in-frame clones appear in the TCRdb table, and some are missing; sequencing was by immunoSEQ multiplex PCR. The table lists approximately 4,600 clones, approximately 89% of them singletons. The chain recombines TRBV24-1 with TRBJ2-1, with 11 nucleotides matching TRBD2. The TCR originated in an adult who received the AZD1222 COVID-19 vaccine. The source was peripheral blood, collected 28 days after the second AZD1222 dose. The CDR3 region has the DNA TGTGCCACCAGTGATCTAGCGGGAGGTTCCTACAATGAGCAGTTCTTC. Translation gives CATSDLAGGSYNEQFF.